The 19 T cell receptor beta chains below were found in one sample sequenced in a study of shared clonotypes between healthy human individuals. Here immunoSEQ multiplex PCR was the method, and the copy in TCRdb shows in-frame clones only, minus some. The table records about 2.4 million clones, more than 85% of them present only once. Specimen: naive CD4+ T cells from PBMCs. Subset meaning: CD45RA+ positively selected. These receptors originate from a man between 18 and 35 years old in good health. Some clones in this sample may be carry-over from other donors' samples.

The gene calls are TRBV7-8 and TRBJ1-2, with a tentative D call TRBD1 (5 bases). The germline V gene has CDR1 SGHVS and CDR2 FQNEAQ. Trimming shortened V by 5 bases and J by 2 bases, and 21 bases separated the two germline ends. This CDR3 is built from 17 residues. The CDR3 spells CASSMRDGARENYGYTF. Written as DNA, the CDR3 is TGTGCCAGCAGCATGAGGGACGGGGCGCGGGAGAACTATGGCTACACCTTC.

This clone was detected once. The chain links TRBV6-7 to TRBJ1-2; D is uncertain. Being an ORF, TRBV6-7 has a function that is uncertain. V lost 10 bases to trimming and J lost 8 bases, with 17 bases between them. The CDR3 sequence is 12 residues long. The CDR3 loop reads CANHSVTDGYTF. For the CDR3, the DNA is TGTGCCAACCACTCCGTGACGGACGGCTACACCTTC.

The chain employs TRBV18 and TRBJ2-5, with D perhaps matching TRBD1 or TRBD2 (5 bases each). The length of the CDR3 is 16 residues. Germline lookup yields CDR1 KGHSH and CDR2 LQKENI. V lost 2 bases, J lost 6 bases, and 19 bases lay in between. This CDR3 is CASSPSGTLGMKTQYF. The CDR3 coding sequence is TGTGCCAGCTCACCATCGGGGACCCTGGGGATGAAGACCCAGTACTTC.

The chain has TRBV7-2 and TRBJ2-1; tentative D call: TRBD2 (6 bases). The CDR3 runs to 17 residues. Germline values: CDR1 SGHTA, CDR2 FQGNSA. Trimming pared 2 bases from V and 8 bases from J, leaving 22 bases between. CDR3 sequence: CASSLTPTSLEVDEQFF. In DNA form, the CDR3 reads TGTGCCAGCAGCTTAACCCCTACTAGCCTGGAAGTCGATGAGCAGTTCTTC.

Here the CDR3 reads CASSLASGILAKNIQYF. The CDR3, as DNA: TGCGCCAGCAGCCTGGCCTCAGGTATTCTAGCCAAAAACATTCAGTACTTC. V is TRBV5-1 and J is TRBJ2-4; D call uncertain. The V end lost 4 bases, the J end lost 0 bases, and 17 bases lay between the germline ends. Germline values: CDR1 SGHRS, CDR2 YFSETQ. The CDR3 extends over 17 amino acids.

J is TRBJ2-6 and V is TRBV2, with TRBD1 as a possible D gene (6 bases). The CDR3 has 17 residues. Trimming took off 6 bases at V and 2 bases at J, with 17 bases between the two ends. The germline V gene encodes CDR1 SNHLY and CDR2 FYNNEI. DNA for the CDR3: TGTGCCAGCAGGGCCACAGGGTTATCTGCTGGGGCCAACGTCCTGACTTTC. Its translation: CASRATGLSAGANVLTF.

The chain joins TRBV9 to TRBJ2-3; 15 nucleotides align to TRBD2. J was trimmed by 2 bases and V by 2 bases; bases with no gene match: 3. From germline, CDR1 is SGDLS and CDR2 YYNGEE. The CDR3 has 17 residues. CDR3 nucleotide sequence: TGTGCCAGCAGCGTCGGGACTAGCGGGGGGTTCACAGATACGCAGTATTTT. This sequence encodes CASSVGTSGGFTDTQYF.

V gene TRBV5-6 combines with J gene TRBJ2-1, with TRBD2 matching 11 bases. Trimming took 2 bases from V and 7 from J; bases not matched to a gene: 17. Germline loops: CDR1 SGHDT, CDR2 YYEEEE. The CDR3 consists of 19 residues. The DNA of the CDR3 is TGTGCCAGCAGCTTCGGGACAGCTAGCGGGAGGCCCTTAGGGAATGAGCAGTTCTTC. Protein: CASSFGTASGRPLGNEQFF.

J is TRBJ1-1 and V is TRBV7-2; tentatively, D is TRBD1 (5 bases). V lost 5 bases, J lost 5 bases, and 12 bases lay in between. The CDR3 spans 13 residues. Per the germline V gene, CDR1 is SGHTA and CDR2 is FQGNSA. DNA of the CDR3: TGTGCCAGCAGCCGTCAGGGAGGGACTGAAGCTTTCTTT. Translating it yields CASSRQGGTEAFF.

This chain links TRBV28 with TRBJ2-2; 7 bases are a match to TRBD1. This CDR3 spans 16 amino acids. Germline trimming cut 5 bases from V and 6 bases from J; bases unmatched to any gene: 12. The germline gives CDR1 MDHEN, CDR2 SYDVKM. The CDR3 bases are TGTGCCAGCAGTCTGACAAGACAGGGCCCCTCCGGGGAGCTGTTTTTT. It is translated as CASSLTRQGPSGELFF.

The rearrangement joins TRBV5-1 to TRBJ2-7; maybe TRBD2 (6 bases). The CDR3 spans 17 residues. Trimming removed 0 bases at V and 0 bases at J, with 16 bases between. Germline loops: CDR1 SGHRS, CDR2 YFSETQ. The CDR3 DNA reads as TGCGCCAGCAGCTTGGGGCCTCGCGCGCGGGGCTCCTACGAGCAGTACTTC. The encoded protein is CASSLGPRARGSYEQYF.

This clone was found once. The V and J genes are TRBV4-2 and TRBJ2-5, with 9 bases that match TRBD2. The ends lost 0 bases at V and 1 base at J; junction bases unmatched: 6. This CDR3 spans 17 amino acids. Germline loops: CDR1 LGHNA, CDR2 YNFKEQ. This CDR3 is CASSQDSRLAAQETQYF. DNA of the CDR3: TGTGCCAGCAGCCAAGATTCCCGACTAGCGGCCCAAGAGACCCAGTACTTC.

This clone was observed once. The V call is TRBV4-2, the J call TRBJ2-7, with D possibly being TRBD2 (6 bases). The V gene's germline CDR1 is LGHNA and CDR2 YNFKEQ. CDR3 length equals 15 residues. Trimming cost V 0 bases and J 0 bases, with 9 bases left between them. CDR3 nucleotide sequence: TGTGCCAGCAGCCAAGACGCCGGGAGCTCCTACGAGCAGTACTTC. As protein: CASSQDAGSSYEQYF.

This chain joins TRBV5-1 and TRBJ1-1; a possible D gene is TRBD1 (5 bases). CDR1 and CDR2 (germline): SGHRS, YFSETQ. The V gene lost 1 base and the J gene lost 0 bases, with 10 bases spanning the gap. The CDR3 is made up of 15 amino acids. Written as DNA, the CDR3 is TGCGCCAGCAGCTTGTCCGGGGACCTGAACACTGAAGCTTTCTTT. It codes for CASSLSGDLNTEAFF.

The genes are TRBV28 and TRBJ2-7; tentatively, D is TRBD1 (7 bases). This CDR3 has 15 amino acids. Germline lookup yields CDR1 MDHEN and CDR2 SYDVKM. V was pared by 9 bases and J by 3 bases, with 21 bases between. The chain's CDR3 is CASRFGGGGSYEQYF. CDR3 bases: TGTGCCAGTCGATTCGGAGGGGGCGGTAGCTACGAGCAGTACTTC.

The chain joins TRBV5-4 to TRBJ2-1; 9 nucleotides line up with TRBD2. Germline CDR1 reads SGHNT; CDR2 reads YYREEE (reference sequence). The ends lost 4 bases at V and 1 base at J; junction bases unmatched: 9. CDR3 size: 17 residues. CDR3 protein: CASSKPGGRASYNEQFF. The CDR3 DNA reads as TGTGCCAGCAGCAAGCCTGGCGGGAGGGCGTCCTACAATGAGCAGTTCTTC.

V usage is TRBV4-2 and J usage is TRBJ1-2; the D gene is possibly TRBD1 (5 bases). CDR3 size: 16 residues. CDR1 LGHNA and CDR2 YNFKEQ come from the germline V gene. V lost 4 bases, J lost 2 bases, and 17 bases lay in between. The CDR3 nucleotides read TGTGCCAGCAGCCCCCGACACAGGCCCGGGAACTATGGCTACACCTTC. Protein: CASSPRHRPGNYGYTF.

The chain combines TRBV5-1 with TRBJ2-1; 8 nucleotides align to TRBD1. Germline lookup yields CDR1 SGHRS and CDR2 YFSETQ. V shed 1 base and J 5 bases; nucleotides not matched to a gene: 5. This CDR3 is built from 15 residues. The CDR3 DNA follows: TGCGCCAGCAGCTTGTTGACAGGGGTCAACAATGAGCAGTTCTTC. This encodes CASSLLTGVNNEQFF.

The rearrangement links TRBV2 to TRBJ2-1; TRBD1 matches 7 bases. The CDR3 runs to 14 residues. Losses at the gene ends were 10 bases for V and 5 bases for J; bases not matched to a gene: 11. Germline CDR1 reads SNHLY; CDR2 reads FYNNEI. CDR3 amino acids: CATKGQVGNNEQFF. CDR3 DNA: TGTGCCACCAAAGGACAGGTTGGTAACAATGAGCAGTTCTTC. Combining the CDR3 with reference TRBV2 and TRBJ2-1 gives the whole variable domain EPEVTQTPSHQVTQMGQEVILRCVPISNHLYFYWYRQILGQKVEFLVSFYNNEISEKSEIFDDQFSVERPDGSNFTLKIRSTKLEDSAMYFCATKGQVGNNEQFFGPGTRLTVL.